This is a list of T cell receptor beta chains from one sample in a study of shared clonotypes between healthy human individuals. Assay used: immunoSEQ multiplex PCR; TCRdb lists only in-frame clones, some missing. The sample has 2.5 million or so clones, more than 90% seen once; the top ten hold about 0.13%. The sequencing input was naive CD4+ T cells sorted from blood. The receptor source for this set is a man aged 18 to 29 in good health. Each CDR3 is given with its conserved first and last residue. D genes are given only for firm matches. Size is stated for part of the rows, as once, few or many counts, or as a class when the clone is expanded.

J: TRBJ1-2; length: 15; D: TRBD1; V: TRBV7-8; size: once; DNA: TGTGCCAGCAGCCCTATGCAGCAGGGGGCAGCCGGCTACACCTTC; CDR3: CASSPMQQGAAGYTF
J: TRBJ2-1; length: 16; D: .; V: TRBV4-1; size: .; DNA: TGCGCCAGCAGCCAAGAACTAACCATGTCCTACAATGAGCAGTTCTTC; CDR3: CASSQELTMSYNEQFF
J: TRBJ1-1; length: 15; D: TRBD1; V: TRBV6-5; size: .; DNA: TGTGCCAGCAGTTACACAGGGGAAGTAGGAACTGAAGCTTTCTTT; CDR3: CASSYTGEVGTEAFF
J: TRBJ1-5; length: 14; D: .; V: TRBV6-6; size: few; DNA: TGTGCCAGCATCGAACGGGGTTACAATCAGCCCCAGCATTTT; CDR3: CASIERGYNQPQHF
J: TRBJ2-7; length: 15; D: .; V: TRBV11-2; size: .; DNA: TGTGCCAGCAGCTTAGAAGGGTCAGGCCTCTACGAGCAGTACTTC; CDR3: CASSLEGSGLYEQYF
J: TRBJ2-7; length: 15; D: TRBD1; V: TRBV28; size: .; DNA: TGTGCCAGCAGTTTACTGGGACAGGGAGGGCACGAGCAGTACTTC; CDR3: CASSLLGQGGHEQYF
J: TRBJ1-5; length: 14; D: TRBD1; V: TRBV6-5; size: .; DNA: TGTGCCAGCAGCAGGACAGGGTATAATCAGCCCCAGCATTTT; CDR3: CASSRTGYNQPQHF
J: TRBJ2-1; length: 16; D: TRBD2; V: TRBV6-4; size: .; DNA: TGTGCCAGCAGTGAGGGACTAGCGGGAGGGCAGGATGAGCAGTTCTTC; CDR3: CASSEGLAGGQDEQFF
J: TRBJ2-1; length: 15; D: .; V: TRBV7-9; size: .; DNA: TGTGCCAGCAGCTTAGACGGGAGAGTCTTAAATGAGCAGTTCTTC; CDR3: CASSLDGRVLNEQFF
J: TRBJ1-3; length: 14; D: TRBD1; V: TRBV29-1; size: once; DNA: TGCAGCGTTGAACCGACAGGGGGAAGTAACACCATATATTTT; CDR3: CSVEPTGGSNTIYF
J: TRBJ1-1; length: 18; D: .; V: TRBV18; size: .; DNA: TGTGCCAGCTCACCTCGGCTGCAGAGTTTACTAAAAAACACTGAAGCTTTCTTT; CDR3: CASSPRLQSLLKNTEAFF
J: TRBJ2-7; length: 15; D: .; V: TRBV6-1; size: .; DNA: TGTGCCAGCATAATAACCCAGGGTTGGAGCTACGAGCAGTACTTC; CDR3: CASIITQGWSYEQYF
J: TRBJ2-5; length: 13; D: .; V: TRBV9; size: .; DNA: TGTGCCAGCAGCGTTGCCGGCCAAGAGACCCAGTACTTC; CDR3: CASSVAGQETQYF
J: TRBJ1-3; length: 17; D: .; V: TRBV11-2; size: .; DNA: TGTGCCAGCAGCTCGCGATTCGACAGTTACCAAGGAAACACCATATATTTT; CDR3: CASSSRFDSYQGNTIYF
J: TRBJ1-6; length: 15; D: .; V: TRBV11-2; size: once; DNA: TGTGCCAGCAGCTTATATAGGGCAATCGGCTCACCCCTCCACTTT; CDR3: CASSLYRAIGSPLHF
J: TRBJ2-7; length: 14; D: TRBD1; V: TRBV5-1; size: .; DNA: TGCGCCAGCAGCTCTCGGGACAGCTCCTACGAGCAGTACTTC; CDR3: CASSSRDSSYEQYF
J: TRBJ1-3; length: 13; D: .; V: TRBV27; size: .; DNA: TGTGCCAGCAGACCAAACTCTGGAAACACCATATATTTT; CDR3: CASRPNSGNTIYF
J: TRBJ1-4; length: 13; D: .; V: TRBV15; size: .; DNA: TGTGCCACCCGGACGCCCGTCCATGAAAAACTGTTTTTT; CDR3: CATRTPVHEKLFF
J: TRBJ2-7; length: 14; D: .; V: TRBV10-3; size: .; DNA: TGTGCCATCAGTGAACTACATGAAACCTACGAGCAGTACTTC; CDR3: CAISELHETYEQYF
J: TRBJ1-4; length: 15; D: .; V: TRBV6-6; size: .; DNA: TGTGCCAGCAGTTACACCCCACAGGGAGGTGAAAAACTGTTTTTT; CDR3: CASSYTPQGGEKLFF
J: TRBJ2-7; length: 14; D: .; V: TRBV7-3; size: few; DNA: TGTGCCAGCAGCTTAGGGGGGACAGTCTACGAGCAGTACTTC; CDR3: CASSLGGTVYEQYF
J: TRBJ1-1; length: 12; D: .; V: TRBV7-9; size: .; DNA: TGTGCCAGCAGCTTACGGGGGGCCGAAGCTTTCTTT; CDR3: CASSLRGAEAFF
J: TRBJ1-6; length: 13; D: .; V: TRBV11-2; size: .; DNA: TGTGCCAGCAGCACCGGTGCCGCGGGTTTGTGCCACTTT; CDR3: CASSTGAAGLCHF
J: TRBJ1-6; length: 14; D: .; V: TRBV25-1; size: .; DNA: TGTGCCAGCAGTGTTACAGGGATGAATTCACCCCTCCACTTT; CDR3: CASSVTGMNSPLHF